The 5 T cell receptor beta chains listed next were all sequenced from one sample in a study of T cell changes during pregnancy in multiple sclerosis. The assay was immunoSEQ multiplex PCR, and TCRdb's table has in-frame clones only and misses some. The repertoire holds 45,000 to 65,000 clones, with 80% to 95% as singletons. This specimen consisted of CD4+ T cells from peripheral blood mononuclear cells, obtained in the second trimester of pregnancy. The receptors derive from a female donor with multiple sclerosis, enrolled in a pregnancy study.

The rearrangement links TRBV7-3 to TRBJ1-2; D call uncertain. The ends were cut back, 5 bases at V and 8 bases at J, with 21 bases in the middle. There are 15 residues in the CDR3. Germline CDR1 and CDR2: SGHTA and FQGTGA. The CDR3 spells CASSQSRDFTGGYTF. In DNA form, the CDR3 reads TGTGCCAGCAGCCAATCCCGGGATTTCACGGGGGGCTACACCTTC.

This sequence joins TRBV7-2 and TRBJ1-1; 9 nucleotides line up with TRBD1. CDR1 and CDR2 (germline): SGHTA, FQGNSA. The CDR3 is 16 amino acids. Trimming at V came to 6 bases and at J to 0 bases, leaving 8 bases not matched to a gene. In DNA, the CDR3 is TGTGCCAGCAGGACACAGGGGGCGATCATGAACACTGAAGCTTTCTTT. It is translated as CASRTQGAIMNTEAFF.

The chain links TRBV15 to TRBJ1-6; D ambiguous. V lost 0 bases to trimming and J lost 8 bases, with 5 bases between them. Per the germline V gene, CDR1 is LNHNV and CDR2 is YYDKDF (reference sequence). This CDR3 has 13 amino acids. CDR3 amino acids: CATSRDRYSPLHF. The CDR3 DNA reads as TGTGCCACCAGCAGAGATCGGTATTCACCCCTCCACTTT.

The V gene is TRBV9, the J gene TRBJ1-1, with 7 bases matching TRBD1. The CDR3 extends over 14 amino acids. Trimming took 3 bases from V and 5 from J; bases not matched to a gene: 7. CDR1 and CDR2 from the germline V gene are SGDLS and YYNGEE. CDR3 region: CASSGSRGETEAFF. CDR3 nucleotides: TGTGCCAGCAGCGGATCCAGGGGGGAGACTGAAGCTTTCTTT.

The chain joins TRBV6-1 to TRBJ1-2; D is unclear. The CDR3 covers 12 residues. The germline CDR1 and CDR2 sequences are MNHNS and SASEGT. The V gene lost 4 bases and the J gene lost 4 bases, with 7 bases spanning the gap. CDR3 protein: CASSVRGYGYTF. As DNA, the CDR3 is TGTGCCAGCAGTGTACGGGGCTATGGCTACACCTTC.